The 20 T cell receptor beta chains given below trace back to one sample, sequenced in a study of CD8+ T cells in alopecia areata. Sequencing relied on a cDNA template that was reverse transcribed from extracted RNA. Using immunoSEQ multiplex PCR, the repertoire was profiled, and TCRdb retains in-frame clones only, with some absent. The table includes roughly 200,000 clones, 43% detected once. Specified treatment: oral pan-JAK inhibitor, 5-10 mg twice daily. The sample was CD4+ T cells sorted from blood, taken around week 37, from a patient treated with tofacitinib. The receptor source for this set is a human donor with alopecia areata.

V gene TRBV29-1 combines with J gene TRBJ1-2; D is unclear. The germline V gene has CDR1 SQVTM and CDR2 ANQGSEA. This CDR3 is 10 amino acids long. The ends were cut back, 7 bases at V and 7 bases at J, with 10 bases in the middle. The CDR3 sequence is CSADKGGYTF. CDR3 sequence (DNA): TGCAGCGCCGACAAGGGTGGCTACACCTTC. Full variable domain (outside the CDR3, taken from reference TRBV29-1 and TRBJ1-2): SAVISQKPSRDICQRGTSLTIQCQVDSQVTMMFWYRQQPGQSLTLIATANQGSEATYESGFVIDKFPISRPNLTFSTLTVSNMSPEDSSIYLCSADKGGYTFGSGTRLTVV.

The chain employs TRBV5-1 and TRBJ1-1; no firm D call. This CDR3 is built from 15 residues. V shed 0 bases and J shed 1 base, with 10 bases lying between them. Germline lookup yields CDR1 SGHRS and CDR2 YFSETQ. The CDR3 region is CASSLGSSSNTEAFF. Written as DNA, the CDR3 is TGCGCCAGCAGCTTGGGGTCCAGTTCGAACACTGAAGCTTTCTTT.

The CDR3 protein is CASSPSVSSYEQYF. Here the CDR3 DNA reads TGTGCCAGCAGCCCTAGCGTTTCCTCCTACGAGCAGTACTTC. The rearrangement links TRBV13 to TRBJ2-7, with D possibly TRBD2 on 6 matching bases. The V gene lost 5 bases and the J gene lost 0 bases, with 11 bases spanning the gap. The germline V gene has CDR1 PRHDT and CDR2 FYEKMQ (reference sequence). The CDR3 loop spans 14 amino acids.

This clone came up a few times. The rearrangement links TRBV19 to TRBJ2-1, with D uncertain. The germline V gene encodes CDR1 LNHDA and CDR2 SQIVND (reference sequence). The CDR3 contains 14 residues. V lost 3 bases, J lost 2 bases, and 8 bases lay in between. The CDR3 loop is CASSIGRTYNEQFF. DNA of the CDR3: TGTGCCAGTAGTATCGGCAGAACCTACAATGAGCAGTTCTTC.

The chain joins TRBV29-1 to TRBJ2-7, with 9 bases fitting TRBD1. The CDR3 has 13 amino acids. Germline V gene sequence: CDR1 SQVTM, CDR2 ANQGSEA. The trim removed 8 bases at V and 6 bases at J, leaving 11 bases unmatched. CDR3 protein: CSFGTGRVAEQYF. The CDR3 nucleotides are TGCAGCTTTGGGACAGGGAGGGTAGCCGAGCAGTACTTC.

The V and J genes are TRBV29-1 and TRBJ2-7, with D possibly called TRBD1 or TRBD2 (5 bases each). Trimming took 4 bases from V and 2 from J, leaving 15 bases between them. In germline, CDR1 is SQVTM, CDR2 ANQGSEA. The CDR3 runs 14 residues. CDR3 bases: TGCAGCGTTGGGGAGACAGCAATGACCTACGAGCAGTACTTC. This translates into CSVGETAMTYEQYF.

This chain joins TRBV4-2 and TRBJ1-2, with TRBD1 matching 8 bases. The CDR3 spans 16 residues. The germline V gene has CDR1 LGHNA and CDR2 YNFKEQ. V trimming: 3 bases; J trimming: 3 bases; junction bases outside the gene matches: 9. DNA for the CDR3: TGTGCCAGCAGCCAGACAGACAGGGGCCGGCACTATGGCTACACCTTC. Translation gives CASSQTDRGRHYGYTF.

This clone occurred a few times. The gene calls are TRBV2 and TRBJ1-2; 7 positions match TRBD1. J was trimmed by 4 bases and V by 3 bases; bases with no gene match: 8. CDR3 length: 15 residues. Germline assignment: CDR1 SNHLY and CDR2 FYNNEI. CDR3: CASSEETGRVYGYTF. In nucleotides, the CDR3 is TGTGCCAGCAGTGAGGAGACAGGGAGGGTCTATGGCTACACCTTC.

This clone was seen more than once but under ten times. This chain links TRBV18 with TRBJ2-1; 8 bases fit TRBD2. The CDR3 is 16 amino acids. Germline-derived CDR1 and CDR2 are KGHSH and LQKENI. Losses at the gene ends were 3 bases for V and 5 bases for J; bases not matched to a gene: 9. CDR3 amino acids: CASSPVAGGGNNEQFF. Written as DNA, the CDR3 is TGTGCCAGCTCACCGGTGGCGGGAGGCGGGAACAATGAGCAGTTCTTC.

The chain is built from TRBV30 and TRBJ2-2; 10 bases are a match to TRBD2. Germline V gene sequence: CDR1 GTSNPN, CDR2 SVGIG (reference sequence). The CDR3 contains 16 residues. Trimming removed 2 bases from V and 5 bases from J; junction bases left unmatched: 8. The CDR3 DNA sequence: TGTGCCTGGAGTCATAGCGGGAGGCCCGGGACCGGGGAGCTGTTTTTT. Translation gives CAWSHSGRPGTGELFF. Full variable domain (outside the CDR3, taken from reference TRBV30 and TRBJ2-2): SQTIHQWPATLVQPVGSPLSLECTVEGTSNPNLYWYRQAAGRGLQLLFYSVGIGQISSEVPQNLSASRPQDRQFILSSKKLLLSDSGFYLCAWSHSGRPGTGELFFGEGSRLTVL.

The sample holds a few counts of this clone. The rearrangement joins TRBV5-1 to TRBJ2-3; D is ambiguous. V lost 0 bases to trimming and J lost 4 bases, with 15 bases between them. CDR3 length: 16 amino acids. The germline CDR1 and CDR2 sequences are SGHRS and YFSETQ. CDR3 bases: TGCGCCAGCAGCTTGGGCCCCCAAGGTACAGCAGATACGCAGTATTTT. Translating it yields CASSLGPQGTADTQYF.

This chain connects TRBV4-3 to TRBJ2-7, with a tentative D call TRBD2 (6 bases). Germline V gene sequence: CDR1 LGHNA, CDR2 YSLEER. This CDR3 is built from 15 residues. V was clipped by 2 bases and J by 3 bases, with 14 bases between them. This CDR3 reads CASSQSRDSLYEQYF. CDR3 DNA: TGCGCCAGCAGCCAATCTAGGGACTCCCTCTACGAGCAGTACTTC.

A few counts support this clone. At the DNA level, this CDR3 is encoded by other sequences in the same sample as well. The chain joins TRBV18 to TRBJ2-2; D is unclear. The CDR3 has 15 amino acids. Germline lookup yields CDR1 KGHSH and CDR2 LQKENI. V was cut by 0 bases and J by 1 base, with 6 bases left in between. As DNA, the CDR3 is TGTGCCAGCTCACCACCGAGAGGGAACACCGGGGAGCTGTTTTTT. It yields the protein CASSPPRGNTGELFF.

The chain uses TRBV9 and TRBJ2-1; 12 bases are shared with TRBD2. The germline V gene encodes CDR1 SGDLS and CDR2 YYNGEE. With V trimmed by 2 bases and J by 6 bases, 6 bases remained unmatched. The CDR3 length is 16 residues. The CDR3: CASSVSSGRALNEQFF. The CDR3 region has the DNA TGTGCCAGCAGCGTCTCTAGCGGGAGGGCCCTCAATGAGCAGTTCTTC.

This chain joins TRBV7-2 and TRBJ2-7; either TRBD1 or TRBD2 may fit D (5 bases each). Germline CDR1 reads SGHTA; CDR2 reads FQGNSA. V shed 1 base and J shed 1 base, with 11 bases lying between them. The CDR3 sequence is 15 residues long. As DNA, the CDR3 is TGTGCCAGCAGCTTAGTGGGGACGGATTCCTACGAGCAGTACTTC. Encoded protein: CASSLVGTDSYEQYF. Variable domain in full (rest from reference TRBV7-2 and TRBJ2-7): GAGVSQSPSNKVTEKGKDVELRCDPISGHTALYWYRQSLGQGLEFLIYFQGNSAPDKSGLPSDRFSAERTGGSVSTLTIQRTQQEDSAVYLCASSLVGTDSYEQYFGPGTRLTVT.

CDR3: CASSYATSRYNEQFF. DNA of the CDR3: TGTGCCAGCAGTTACGCGACTAGTAGGTACAATGAGCAGTTCTTC. The chain recombines TRBV6-5 with TRBJ2-1; TRBD2 might be the D (6 bases). Per germline, CDR1 MNHEY and CDR2 SVGAGI. The CDR3 spans 15 residues. Trimming took off 2 bases at V and 4 bases at J, with 12 bases between the two ends.

V usage is TRBV27 and J usage is TRBJ2-5; D gene ambiguous. CDR3 length: 14 residues. CDR1 is MNHEY and CDR2 is SMNVEV in the germline V gene (reference sequence). The ends were cut back, 0 bases at V and 5 bases at J, with 10 bases in the middle. The CDR3, as DNA: TGTGCCAGCAGTTTATCCAGGTCCTGGGAGACCCAGTACTTC. Translated, it gives CASSLSRSWETQYF.

The chain joins TRBV5-4 to TRBJ2-7, with 9 bases fitting TRBD2. Per the germline V gene, CDR1 is SGHNT and CDR2 is YYREEE (reference sequence). V lost 1 base and J lost 2; bases outside the gene matches: 4. This CDR3 is 15 amino acids long. In DNA, the CDR3 is TGTGCCAGCAGCTTGAATAGCGGGAGAACCTACGAGCAGTACTTC. It codes for CASSLNSGRTYEQYF.

V gene TRBV15 combines with J gene TRBJ2-7; TRBD1 matches 7 bases. Unmatched junction bases numbered 12, after V lost 5 bases and J lost 2 bases. CDR1 LNHNV and CDR2 YYDKDF come from the germline V gene (reference sequence). CDR3 length: 16 amino acids. In nucleotides, the CDR3 is TGTGCCACCAGCTCTAACAAAGGGGGCATTGCCTACGAGCAGTACTTC. Translation gives CATSSNKGGIAYEQYF.

The J gene is TRBJ2-3, the V gene TRBV9, with 16 bases aligning to TRBD2. Trimming took 3 bases from V and 5 from J; bases not matched to a gene: 6. The CDR3 has 17 amino acids. Per the germline V gene, CDR1 is SGDLS and CDR2 is YYNGEE. CDR3 sequence: CASSAGTSGRGRDTQYF. The CDR3 DNA follows: TGTGCCAGCAGCGCAGGGACTAGCGGGAGGGGTAGAGATACGCAGTATTTT.